A selection of T cell receptor beta chains follows, all from one sample in a study of neurological immune-mediated disorders. Via MiXCR, TCRdb re-called the 5' RACE reads, giving one row per CDR3 protein. This table has 50,000 to 65,000 distinct CDR3 sequences, approximately 3.8% appearing once. Sequencing input: PBMCs. The source of these receptors is a man younger than 40 with multiple sclerosis. Both conserved end residues are part of each CDR3. Clone size is given for some rows only: seen once, a few or many times, or a class if the clone is expanded.

TRBV14	many	TRBJ2-5	CASSPGEGRQETQYF
TRBV7-2	many	TRBJ2-2	CASSLTSRTGELFF
TRBV3-1	many	TRBJ1-6	CASRTTGRNSPLHF
TRBV12-3/TRBV12-4	many	TRBJ2-1	CASSSQDSKYNEQFF
TRBV5-6	many	TRBJ2-3	CASSLAPRDTQYF
TRBV9	many	TRBJ2-7	CASSSSGTSVEEQYF
TRBV6-5	many	TRBJ2-7	CASSSPVDYEQYF
TRBV12-3/TRBV12-4	many	TRBJ1-5	CASSYTGGSNQPQHF
TRBV5-1	NA	TRBJ2-7	CASSLEAALGAEQYF
TRBV9	few	TRBJ2-2	CASSVGNGELFF
TRBV7-6	many	TRBJ2-3	CASSLGLSSTDTQYF
TRBV20-1	many	TRBJ1-1	CSAKTQDGKYTEAFF
TRBV4-1	many	TRBJ1-4	CASSQEGQAEKLFF
TRBV10-2	NA	TRBJ2-1	CASSEWLAGGTHNEQFF
TRBV2	many	TRBJ1-2	CASSDRGNYGYTF
TRBV20-1	many	TRBJ1-1	CSLTDRVNTEAFF
TRBV20-1	many	TRBJ2-1	CSATGTSGPGAFEQFF
TRBV9	many	TRBJ1-1	CASSVQVEAFF
TRBV6-1	many	TRBJ2-7	CASSEWVSEQYF
TRBV4-1	NA	TRBJ2-7	CASSQPSTGVAYYEQYF
TRBV20-1	many	TRBJ1-2	CSARQTGLANYGYTF
TRBV29-1	many	TRBJ1-2	CSVNPGLGYGYTF
TRBV5-1	many	TRBJ2-3	CASSEAGGSDTQYF
TRBV29-1	many	TRBJ2-1	CSALGGPFPEQFF
TRBV2	many	TRBJ2-5	CASSGTVQETQYF
TRBV28	many	TRBJ2-7	CASSWGRSYEQYF
TRBV20-1	many	TRBJ1-2	CSARDRQSYGYTF
TRBV5-1	NA	TRBJ2-1	CASSSGPNEQFF
TRBV5-6	many	TRBJ2-1	CASSLENEQFF
TRBV4-1	many	TRBJ2-7	CASSSRPGQSSEQYF
TRBV5-1	few	TRBJ2-3	CASSPVGDTQYF
TRBV6-1	many	TRBJ2-4	CASRADGADIQYF
TRBV5-5	once	TRBJ2-5	CASSLSSGEETQYF
TRBV5-1	many	TRBJ2-7	CASSGTGTLGEQYF
TRBV15	many	TRBJ2-7	CATSRDRGSGGYEQYF
TRBV5-6	few	TRBJ2-1	CASSFSGNEQFF
TRBV7-9	many	TRBJ1-1	CASSLGTGGGVNTEAFF
TRBV15	many	TRBJ1-3	CATSRAPGPGNTIYF